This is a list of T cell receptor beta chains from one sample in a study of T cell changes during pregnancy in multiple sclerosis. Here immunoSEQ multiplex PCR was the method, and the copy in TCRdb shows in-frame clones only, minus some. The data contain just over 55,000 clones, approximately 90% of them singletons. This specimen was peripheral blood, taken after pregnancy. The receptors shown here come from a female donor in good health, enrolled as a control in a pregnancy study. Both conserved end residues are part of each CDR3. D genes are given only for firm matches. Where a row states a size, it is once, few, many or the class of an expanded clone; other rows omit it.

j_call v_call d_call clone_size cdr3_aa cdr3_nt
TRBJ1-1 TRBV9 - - CASSVVAQNTEAFF TGTGCCAGCAGCGTAGTTGCACAGAACACTGAAGCTTTCTTT
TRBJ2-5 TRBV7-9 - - CASSLMGQEKETQYF TGTGCCAGCAGCTTAATGGGGCAGGAGAAAGAGACCCAGTACTTC
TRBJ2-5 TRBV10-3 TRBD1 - CAISDRTGGETQYF TGTGCCATCAGTGACAGGACAGGGGGGGAGACCCAGTACTTC
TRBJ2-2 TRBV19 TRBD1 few CASSLDRASGELFF TGTGCCAGTAGTCTAGACAGGGCTTCCGGGGAGCTGTTTTTT
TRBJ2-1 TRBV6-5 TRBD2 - CASSRPPSGRDEQFF TGTGCCAGCAGTCGCCCACCTAGCGGGAGGGATGAGCAGTTCTTC
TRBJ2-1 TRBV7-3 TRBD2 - CASSLQSSGNDEQFF TGTGCCAGCAGCTTACAGTCTAGCGGGAACGATGAGCAGTTCTTC
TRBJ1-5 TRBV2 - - CASQEGMANQPQHF TGTGCCAGTCAGGAGGGAATGGCCAATCAGCCCCAGCATTTT
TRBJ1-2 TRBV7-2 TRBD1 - CASSLEQGGDYGYTF TGTGCCAGCAGCTTAGAACAGGGGGGCGACTATGGCTACACCTTC
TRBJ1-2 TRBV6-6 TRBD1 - CASSHSPGTGFGYTF TGTGCCAGCAGTCACTCCCCTGGGACAGGGTTTGGCTACACCTTC
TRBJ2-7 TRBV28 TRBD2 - CASSPPGLAHHEQYF TGTGCCAGCAGCCCGCCGGGACTAGCACACCACGAGCAGTACTTC
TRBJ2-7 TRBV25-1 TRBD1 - CASSEDRQGSYEQYF TGTGCCAGCAGTGAAGACCGACAGGGCTCCTACGAGCAGTACTTC
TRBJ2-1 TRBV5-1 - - CASSIGSSYNEQFF TGCGCCAGCAGCATAGGGAGCTCCTACAATGAGCAGTTCTTC
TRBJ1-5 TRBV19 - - CASIDSYSNQPQHF TGTGCCAGCATAGACAGTTATAGCAATCAGCCCCAGCATTTT
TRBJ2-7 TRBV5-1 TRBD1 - CASSTGQGSYEQYF TGCGCCAGCAGCACCGGACAGGGGTCCTACGAGCAGTACTTC
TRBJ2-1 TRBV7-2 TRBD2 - CASSLGGSGRAGEQFF TGTGCCAGCAGCTTAGGGGGTAGCGGGAGGGCCGGAGAGCAGTTCTTC
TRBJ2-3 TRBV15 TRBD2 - CATSRDGAGGSTDTQYF TGTGCCACCAGCAGAGATGGGGCGGGGGGCTCCACAGATACGCAGTATTTT
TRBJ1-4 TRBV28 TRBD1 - CASRGDRRIGKLFF TGTGCCAGCAGGGGGGACAGGAGGATCGGGAAACTGTTTTTT
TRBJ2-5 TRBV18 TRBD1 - CASSPPTGTAKTQYF TGTGCCAGCTCACCACCGACAGGGACGGCCAAGACCCAGTACTTC
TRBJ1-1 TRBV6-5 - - CASRKQVNTEAFF TGTGCCAGCAGGAAACAGGTGAACACTGAAGCTTTCTTT
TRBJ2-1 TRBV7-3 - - CASSSGSYNEQFF TGTGCCAGCAGTAGCGGCTCCTACAATGAGCAGTTCTTC
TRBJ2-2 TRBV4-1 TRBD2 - CASSPREDGTRELFF TGCGCCAGCAGCCCACGGGAGGATGGGACTCGGGAGCTGTTTTTT
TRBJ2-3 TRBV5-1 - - CASSFQGPGDTQYF TGCGCCAGCAGCTTTCAGGGGCCGGGGGATACGCAGTATTTT
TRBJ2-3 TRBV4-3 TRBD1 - CASRQTGTGPISTDTQYF TGCGCCAGCAGGCAAACCGGGACAGGGCCCATTAGCACAGATACGCAGTATTTT
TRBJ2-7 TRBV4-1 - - CASSQRVQRLVHEQYF TGCGCCAGCAGCCAACGGGTTCAGAGACTGGTCCACGAGCAGTACTTC
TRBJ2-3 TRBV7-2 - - CASSRLETTDTQYF TGTGCCAGCAGCAGACTAGAAACCACAGATACGCAGTATTTT
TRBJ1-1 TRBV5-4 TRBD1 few CASSLGQGEAFF TGTGCCAGCAGCTTGGGACAGGGTGAAGCTTTCTTT
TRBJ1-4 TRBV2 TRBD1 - CASSSGQGGEKLFF TGTGCCAGCAGTTCCGGACAGGGTGGGGAAAAACTGTTTTTT
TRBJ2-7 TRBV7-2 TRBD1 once CASSAGSGTGGYEQYF TGTGCCAGCAGCGCCGGATCCGGGACAGGGGGCTACGAGCAGTACTTC
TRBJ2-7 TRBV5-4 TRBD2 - CASSFSGGASYEQYF TGTGCCAGCAGCTTCAGCGGGGGGGCCTCCTACGAGCAGTACTTC
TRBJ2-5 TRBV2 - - CASSGRVGEGETQYF TGTGCCAGCAGTGGGAGGGTGGGAGAAGGAGAGACCCAGTACTTC
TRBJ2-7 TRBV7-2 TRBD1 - CASSIGTGLYYEQYF TGTGCCAGCAGCATCGGGACAGGGTTGTATTATGAGCAGTACTTC
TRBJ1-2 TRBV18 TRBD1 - CASSPPGTGSYFGYTF TGTGCCAGCTCACCACCCGGGACAGGGTCATATTTTGGCTACACCTTC
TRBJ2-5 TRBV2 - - CASSESRTQYF TGTGCCAGCAGTGAAAGTAGGACCCAGTACTTC
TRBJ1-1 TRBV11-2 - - CASSLQFQVSEAFF TGTGCCAGCAGCTTACAATTTCAGGTATCTGAAGCTTTCTTT
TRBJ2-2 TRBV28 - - CAIRGRGNTGELFF TGTGCCATAAGGGGCAGGGGGAACACCGGGGAGCTGTTTTTT
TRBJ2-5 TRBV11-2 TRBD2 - CASSLYGSGETQYF TGTGCCAGCAGCTTATATGGTAGCGGGGAGACCCAGTACTTC
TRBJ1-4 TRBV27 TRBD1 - CASSLWPGQGALGANEKLFF TGTGCCAGCAGTTTATGGCCGGGACAGGGGGCCCTGGGCGCTAATGAAAAACTGTTTTTT
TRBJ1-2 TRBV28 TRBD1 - CASSPTGQGRGVGGYTF TGTGCCAGCAGTCCCACCGGACAGGGTAGGGGTGTCGGTGGCTACACCTTC
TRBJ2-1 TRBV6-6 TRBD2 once CASSSPGRLYNEQFF TGTGCCAGCAGTTCTCCCGGGAGGCTCTACAATGAGCAGTTCTTC
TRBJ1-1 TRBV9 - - CASSVGQMNTEAFF TGTGCCAGCAGCGTAGGGCAAATGAACACTGAAGCTTTCTTT
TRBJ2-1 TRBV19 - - CASSIEATQLSVYNEQFF TGTGCCAGTAGTATAGAGGCGACACAACTCTCGGTATACAATGAGCAGTTCTTC
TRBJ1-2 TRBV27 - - CASSLGGAGGYTF TGTGCCAGCAGTTTGGGGGGGGCAGGAGGCTACACCTTC
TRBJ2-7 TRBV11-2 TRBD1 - CASSLRRTGPYEQYF TGTGCCAGCAGCTTAAGAAGGACAGGTCCCTACGAGCAGTACTTC
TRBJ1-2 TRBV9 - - CASSVDSYYGYTF TGTGCCAGCAGCGTTGACAGTTACTATGGCTACACCTTC
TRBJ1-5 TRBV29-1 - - CSVAKGVGDQPQHF TGCAGCGTTGCCAAGGGGGTCGGGGATCAGCCCCAGCATTTT
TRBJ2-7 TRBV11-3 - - CASSLTGWVSYEQYF TGTGCCAGCAGCTTAACAGGTTGGGTTAGCTACGAGCAGTACTTC
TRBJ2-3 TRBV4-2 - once CASSQVVASPTDTQYF TGTGCCAGCAGCCAAGTGGTGGCTAGCCCCACAGATACGCAGTATTTT
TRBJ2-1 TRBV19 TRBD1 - CASIGQGANEQFF TGTGCCAGTATTGGACAGGGGGCCAATGAGCAGTTCTTC
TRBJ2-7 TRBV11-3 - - CASSLDFGLSYEQYF TGTGCCAGCAGCTTAGATTTTGGCTTGTCCTACGAGCAGTACTTC
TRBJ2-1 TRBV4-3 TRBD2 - CASSQGGGGGPSYNEQFF TGCGCCAGCAGCCAAGGCGGCGGGGGGGGCCCCTCCTACAATGAGCAGTTCTTC
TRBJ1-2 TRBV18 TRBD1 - CASSPTGTGSGYTF TGTGCCAGCTCACCCACCGGGACAGGGTCCGGCTACACCTTC
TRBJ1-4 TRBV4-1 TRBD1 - CASSQAGTGYEKLFF TGCGCCAGCAGCCAAGCCGGGACAGGGTATGAAAAACTGTTTTTT
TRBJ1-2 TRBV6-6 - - CASSEEGGYTF TGTGCCAGCAGCGAGGAGGGCGGCTACACCTTC
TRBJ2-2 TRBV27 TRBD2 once CASSHGLAGGTGELFF TGTGCCAGCAGTCACGGACTAGCGGGGGGCACCGGGGAGCTGTTTTTT
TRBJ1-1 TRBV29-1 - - CSGRQGGGHTEAFF TGCAGCGGCCGTCAGGGAGGGGGACACACTGAAGCTTTCTTT
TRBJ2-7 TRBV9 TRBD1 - CASSIGQGSYEQYF TGTGCCAGCAGCATCGGACAGGGATCCTACGAGCAGTACTTC
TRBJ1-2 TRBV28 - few CASSFETNYGYTF TGTGCCAGCAGTTTCGAGACAAACTATGGCTACACCTTC
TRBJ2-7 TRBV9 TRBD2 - CASSAEGGGGTYEQYF TGTGCCAGCAGCGCTGAGGGGGGCGGGGGGACCTACGAGCAGTACTTC
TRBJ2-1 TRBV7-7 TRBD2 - CASSRGAYNEQFF TGTGCCAGCAGCCGGGGGGCCTACAATGAGCAGTTCTTC